This TCR beta chain was sequenced in a study of blood T cells in healthy people across ages. Per germline, CDR1 SQVTM and CDR2 ANQGSEA. The CDR3 contains 11 residues. The use of a sample-barcoded 5' primer and a J-beta primer mix characterized a second PCR of 7 to 11 cycles. TCRdb reprocessed the 5' RACE reads with MiXCR, giving one entry per CDR3 protein. The top ten clones hold around 21% of a sample with about 970,000 distinct CDR3 sequences, roughly half of them seen once. Specimen: blood. The chain carries TRBV29-1 and TRBJ2-7; no reliable D call. Near its end, the DNA agrees better with TRBJ2-5, so the J call may be wrong. The source is a woman aged 60-75 years in good health. CDR3 residues: CSGDHVETQYF. DNA of the CDR3: TGCAGCGGTGACCACGTAGAGACCCAGTACTTC.